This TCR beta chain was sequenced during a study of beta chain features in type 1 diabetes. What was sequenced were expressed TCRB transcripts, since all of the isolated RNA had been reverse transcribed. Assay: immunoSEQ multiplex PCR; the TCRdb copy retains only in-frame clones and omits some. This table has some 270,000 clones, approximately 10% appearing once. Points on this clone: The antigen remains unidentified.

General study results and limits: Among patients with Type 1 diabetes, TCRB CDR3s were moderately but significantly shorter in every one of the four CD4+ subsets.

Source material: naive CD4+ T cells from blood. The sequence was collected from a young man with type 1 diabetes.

The CDR3 loop reads CALGGGADTQYF. In DNA form, the CDR3 reads TGCGCCCTGGGGGGTGGGGCAGATACGCAGTATTTT. The chain combines TRBV5-1 with TRBJ2-3; a possible D gene is TRBD2 (6 bases). V was cut by 10 bases and J by 4 bases, with 13 bases left in between. Germline lookup yields CDR1 SGHRS and CDR2 YFSETQ. CDR3 length: 12 residues.